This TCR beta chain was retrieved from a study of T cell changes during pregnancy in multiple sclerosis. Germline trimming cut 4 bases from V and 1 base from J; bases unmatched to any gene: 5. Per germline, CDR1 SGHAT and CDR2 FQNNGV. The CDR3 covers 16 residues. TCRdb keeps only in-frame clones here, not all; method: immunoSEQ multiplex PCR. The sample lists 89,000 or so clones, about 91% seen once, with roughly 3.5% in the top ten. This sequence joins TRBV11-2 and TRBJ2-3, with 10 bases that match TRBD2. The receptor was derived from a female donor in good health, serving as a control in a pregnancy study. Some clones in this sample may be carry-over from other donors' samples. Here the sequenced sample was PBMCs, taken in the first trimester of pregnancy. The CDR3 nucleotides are TGTGCCAGCAGCTCTGTAGCGGGGGGCGGCACAGATACGCAGTATTTT. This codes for CASSSVAGGGTDTQYF.